This passage covers 25 T cell receptor beta chains from one sample sequenced in a study of T cell responses to AZD1222 COVID-19 vaccine. Produced via immunoSEQ multiplex PCR; TCRdb's table is partial and in-frame only. Of about 110,000 clones listed, approximately 94% are singletons. This sample comprised peripheral blood, obtained 28 days after the second AZD1222 dose. Source of these receptors: an adult who received the AZD1222 COVID-19 vaccine.

The chain joins TRBV2 to TRBJ1-4; TRBD1 aligns across 7 bases. Germline V lookup: CDR1 SNHLY, CDR2 FYNNEI. V shed 6 bases, J shed 7 bases, and the junction held 8 bases outside the gene matches. This CDR3 is 14 amino acids long. The CDR3 nucleotides read TGTGCCAGCAGCTCAAGAGGGGGCCGTGAAAAACTGTTTTTT. It is translated as CASSSRGGREKLFF. Full variable domain (remainder filled in from reference TRBV2 and TRBJ1-4): EPEVTQTPSHQVTQMGQEVILRCVPISNHLYFYWYRQILGQKVEFLVSFYNNEISEKSEIFDDQFSVERPDGSNFTLKIRSTKLEDSAMYFCASSSRGGREKLFFGSGTQLSVL.

CDR3 sequence reads: CASSHIFRDTVGEQYF. The CDR3 coding sequence is TGCGCCAGCAGCCATATTTTCAGGGACACCGTAGGCGAGCAGTACTTC. The rearrangement joins TRBV4-1 to TRBJ2-7; D may be TRBD1 (6 bases). The V gene lost 3 bases and the J gene lost 6 bases, with 21 bases spanning the gap. CDR1 and CDR2 from the germline V gene are MGHRA and YSYEKL. The CDR3 length is 16 residues.

The CDR3 DNA sequence: TGTGCCAGCAGTTACTCGAGTGGGGGCGAATATGGCTACACCTTC. Translating gives CASSYSSGGEYGYTF. The chain employs TRBV6-6 and TRBJ1-2, with D possibly TRBD1 on 6 matching bases. Deletions cut 0 bases from V and 5 bases from J, with 13 bases between. This CDR3 has 15 residues. Germline CDR1 is MNHNY and CDR2 is SVGAGI (reference sequence).

This chain links TRBV4-1 with TRBJ1-1; unclear D gene. The CDR3 is 13 residues long. Trimming removed 2 bases from V and 3 bases from J, with 7 bases in between. Germline V gene data show CDR1 as MGHRA and CDR2 as YSYEKL. The CDR3 DNA follows: TGCGCCAGCAGCCAATGGGAAGACACTGAAGCTTTCTTT. The encoded protein is CASSQWEDTEAFF.

This clone appeared once. The chain joins TRBV18 to TRBJ1-2; a possible D gene is TRBD1 (5 bases). Trimming stripped 6 bases from V and 4 bases from J, with 12 bases between. This CDR3 is 13 amino acids long. The germline V gene has CDR1 KGHSH and CDR2 LQKENI. CDR3 amino acids: CASSPDGGYGYTF. The CDR3 DNA sequence: TGTGCCAGCTCTCCCGACGGGGGCTATGGCTACACCTTC.

The rearrangement uses TRBV18 and TRBJ1-2, with 11 bases fitting TRBD1. Germline CDR1 is KGHSH and CDR2 is LQKENI. V shed 2 bases and J 6 bases; nucleotides not matched to a gene: 14. The CDR3 totals 18 residues. Here the CDR3 reads CASSPLSLLGQGADGYTF. CDR3 coding DNA: TGTGCCAGCTCACCATTAAGCCTTTTAGGACAGGGGGCTGATGGCTACACCTTC.

J is TRBJ1-1 and V is TRBV5-5; D unresolved. The CDR3 length is 11 residues. The germline CDR1 and CDR2 sequences are SGHKS and YYEKEE (reference sequence). The V end lost 2 bases, the J end lost 11 bases, and 10 bases lay between the germline ends. The CDR3 here is CASSFNEWAFF. The CDR3 DNA sequence: TGTGCCAGCAGCTTTAACGAGTGGGCTTTCTTT.

The chain has TRBV11-2 and TRBJ2-1; the match to TRBD1 covers 8 bases. CDR3 length equals 16 residues. J gave up 6 bases and V 4 bases, and 11 bases lay outside the gene matches. Per the germline V gene, CDR1 is SGHAT and CDR2 is FQNNGV. The CDR3 loop reads CASSSDTEDRANEQFF. The CDR3 DNA sequence: TGTGCCAGCAGCTCCGACACCGAGGACAGGGCCAATGAGCAGTTCTTC.

This clone was detected only once. The V call is TRBV18, the J call TRBJ1-2, with D unclear. CDR3 size: 14 residues. The germline V gene encodes CDR1 KGHSH and CDR2 LQKENI. With 2 bases removed from V and 2 bases from J, the gap between germline ends came to 9 bases. CDR3 sequence (DNA): TGTGCCAGCTCACCAAGGACGGGGAACTATGGCTACACCTTC. It codes for CASSPRTGNYGYTF.

The genes are TRBV18 and TRBJ1-6, with a weak D call TRBD1 (5 bases). Germline V gene sequence: CDR1 KGHSH, CDR2 LQKENI. This CDR3 is 16 amino acids long. Trimming left V 3 bases short and J 6 bases short, with 15 bases between. CDR3 residues: CASSPGHVGGNSPLHF. The CDR3 nucleotides read TGTGCCAGCTCACCGGGGCATGTAGGCGGTAATTCACCCCTCCACTTT. Variable domain in full (rest from reference TRBV18 and TRBJ1-6): NAGVMQNPRHLVRRRGQEARLRCSPMKGHSHVYWYRQLPEEGLKFMVYLQKENIIDESGMPKERFSAEFPKEGPSILRIQQVVRGDSAAYFCASSPGHVGGNSPLHFGNGTRLTVT.

In this sample, this clone turned up a few times. The CDR3 coding sequence is TGTGCCAGCAGCACGGACATACTAGACCTCTCTGGGGCCAACGTCCTGACTTTC. Translated: CASSTDILDLSGANVLTF. The chain couples TRBV13 to TRBJ2-6, with D perhaps assigned TRBD1 or TRBD2 (5 bases each). CDR1 and CDR2 (germline): PRHDT, FYEKMQ (reference sequence). The CDR3 runs to 18 residues. Trimming cost V 5 bases and J 0 bases, with 17 bases left between them.

This clone was detected once. J is TRBJ1-5 and V is TRBV18, with TRBD1 matching over 7 bases. With 3 bases clipped from V and 4 bases from J, the junction kept 3 bases outside the gene matches. The CDR3 totals 14 residues. From germline, CDR1 is KGHSH and CDR2 LQKENI. The CDR3 DNA follows: TGTGCCAGCTCACCGGACAGGAGTAATCAGCCCCAGCATTTT. It specifies CASSPDRSNQPQHF.

The CDR3 DNA reads TGTGCCAGCAGTTTTACGAGTCTTGGAGATACGCAGTATTTT. As protein: CASSFTSLGDTQYF. The chain joins TRBV28 to TRBJ2-3; D remains ambiguous. Germline assignment: CDR1 MDHEN and CDR2 SYDVKM. The CDR3 extends over 14 amino acids. The germline V and J ends were trimmed by 3 bases and 5 bases, with 12 bases remaining between them.

The V and J genes are TRBV2 and TRBJ1-5, with D possibly matching TRBD1 (5 bases). The CDR3 is 15 amino acids. The V end was cut by 1 base, the J end by 4 bases, with 11 bases between. Germline V gene sequence: CDR1 SNHLY, CDR2 FYNNEI. Here the CDR3 reads CASSEVRGGNQPQHF. The CDR3 nucleotides are TGTGCCAGCAGTGAAGTAAGGGGCGGTAATCAGCCCCAGCATTTT.

The rearrangement links TRBV6-5 to TRBJ1-1, with 8 nucleotides matching TRBD1. Germline V CDR1 and CDR2: MNHEY, SVGAGI. The CDR3 covers 14 residues. The V and J ends lost 4 bases and 1 base, in that order; junction bases with no gene match: 2. The CDR3 sequence is CASSWDRRNTEAFF. The CDR3 DNA reads TGTGCCAGCAGTTGGGACAGGCGGAACACTGAAGCTTTCTTT.

The CDR3 loop reads CATSDLDSGTGSEQYF. The CDR3 region has the DNA TGTGCCACCAGTGATTTGGATTCCGGGACAGGGTCCGAGCAGTACTTC. The V gene is TRBV24-1, the J gene TRBJ2-7, with 9 bases identical to TRBD1. CDR3 size: 16 residues. Losses at the gene ends were 0 bases for V and 6 bases for J; bases not matched to a gene: 8. From germline, CDR1 is KGHDR and CDR2 SFDVKD.

V is TRBV10-2 and J is TRBJ1-5; D not resolved. The CDR3 is made up of 12 amino acids. CDR1 WSHSY and CDR2 SAAADI come from the germline V gene. With 9 bases removed from V and 0 bases from J, the gap between germline ends came to 6 bases. The CDR3 sequence: CASDDSNQPQHF. The CDR3 DNA reads TGCGCCAGTGACGATAGCAATCAGCCCCAGCATTTT.

This clone was found a few times. V and J are TRBV7-9 and TRBJ2-7; 9 bases map to TRBD1. CDR1 is SEHNR and CDR2 is FQNEAQ in the germline V gene (reference sequence). This CDR3 spans 16 amino acids. V was clipped by 4 bases and J by 4 bases; unmatched bases: 11. The CDR3 DNA is TGTGCCAGCAGCTCCGACCACAGGGGGCGAAGGTACGAGCAGTACTTC. Protein product: CASSSDHRGRRYEQYF.

V is TRBV6-5 and J is TRBJ1-1; the match to TRBD1 covers 9 bases. Germline lookup yields CDR1 MNHEY and CDR2 SVGAGI. This CDR3 comprises 15 residues. The junction had 3 bases not matched to a gene; V was cut back by 4 bases and J by 0 bases. This CDR3 reads CASSSTGGVNTEAFF. CDR3 DNA: TGTGCCAGCAGTTCGACAGGGGGTGTGAACACTGAAGCTTTCTTT.

V usage is TRBV6-6 and J usage is TRBJ1-4; 7 bases fit TRBD1. V trimming: 6 bases; J trimming: 3 bases; junction bases outside the gene matches: 13. The CDR3 loop spans 17 amino acids. Germline loops: CDR1 MNHNY, CDR2 SVGAGI (reference sequence). The CDR3 region is CASSRREGAEPNEKLFF. As DNA, the CDR3 is TGTGCCAGCAGCCGACGGGAGGGGGCGGAACCTAATGAAAAACTGTTTTTT.

The chain is built from TRBV11-2 and TRBJ1-1; no definite D call. The CDR3 is made up of 16 amino acids. V was shortened by 0 bases and J by 0 bases, with 11 bases between the two germline ends. In germline, CDR1 is SGHAT, CDR2 FQNNGV. Here the CDR3 DNA reads TGTGCCAGCAGCTTAGACTCCCAGGTCCTGAACACTGAAGCTTTCTTT. It translates to CASSLDSQVLNTEAFF.

CDR3 in DNA: TGTGCCATCAGTTCCTTGTCGAGGCCGTACGAGCAGTACTTC. This gives the protein CAISSLSRPYEQYF. This chain joins TRBV10-3 and TRBJ2-7; no firm D call. V was shortened by 5 bases and J by 4 bases, with 15 bases between the two germline ends. The CDR3 is 14 amino acids. The germline CDR1 and CDR2 sequences are ENHRY and SYGVKD.

This chain uses TRBV2 with TRBJ1-1; 7 bases agree with TRBD1. Unmatched junction bases numbered 10, after V lost 5 bases and J lost 1 base. This CDR3 has 16 amino acids. From germline, CDR1 is SNHLY and CDR2 FYNNEI. CDR3 residues: CASSNPGQRTNTEAFF. CDR3 nucleotide sequence: TGTGCCAGCAGTAATCCGGGACAGAGAACGAACACTGAAGCTTTCTTT.

The chain employs TRBV6-2 or TRBV6-3 and TRBJ2-1; 7 nucleotides agree with TRBD2. The CDR3 extends over 14 amino acids. Germline CDR1 MNHEY, CDR2 SVGEGT. Losses at the gene ends were 0 bases for V and 6 bases for J; bases not matched to a gene: 2. CDR3 nucleotides: TGTGCCAGCAGTTACTCGCTAGCGGCCAATGAGCAGTTCTTC. Its translation: CASSYSLAANEQFF.

V usage is TRBV29-1 and J usage is TRBJ1-1; no reliable D call. The germline V gene encodes CDR1 SQVTM and CDR2 ANQGSEA. The V and J ends lost 5 bases and 5 bases respectively, with 15 bases between them. The CDR3 has 13 residues. The CDR3 DNA follows: TGCAGCGTTTTGAAGGGCGCGGGTACTGAAGCTTTCTTT. Its translation: CSVLKGAGTEAFF.